The rows below give T cell receptor beta chains drawn from one sample of a study of blood T cells in healthy people across ages. TCRdb re-called the 5' RACE reads with MiXCR, one entry per CDR3 protein. The repertoire holds 2 million or so distinct CDR3 sequences, with 49% as singletons. The sample was blood. The receptors were gathered from a woman between 40 and 55 years old in good health. Both conserved end residues are part of each CDR3. The D gene is left open where the match is weak. A row's size may be missing; if present it is once, few, many or a size class.

clone size: NA
V gene: TRBV20-1
J gene: TRBJ1-6
D gene: NA
CDR3 protein: CSASRGAEASPLHF
CDR3 DNA: TGCAGTGCTAGTAGGGGGGCTGAGGCTTCACCCCTCCACTTT

clone size: NA
V gene: TRBV7-2
J gene: TRBJ2-5
D gene: TRBD2
CDR3 protein: CASSSGLATAQYF
CDR3 DNA: TGTGCCAGCAGCTCTGGACTAGCGACCGCCCAGTACTTC

clone size: NA
V gene: TRBV4-3
J gene: TRBJ1-4
D gene: NA
CDR3 protein: CASSQEGQTNEKLFF
CDR3 DNA: TGCGCCAGCAGCCAAGAAGGGCAGACGAATGAAAAACTGTTTTTT

clone size: NA
V gene: TRBV9
J gene: TRBJ1-1
D gene: NA
CDR3 protein: CASSVAREAFF
CDR3 DNA: TGTGCCAGCAGCGTAGCCAGAGAAGCTTTCTTT

clone size: few
V gene: TRBV7-2
J gene: TRBJ2-7
D gene: TRBD2
CDR3 protein: CASSFSGAPYEQYF
CDR3 DNA: TGTGCCAGCAGCTTTAGCGGGGCCCCCTACGAGCAGTACTTC

clone size: NA
V gene: TRBV5-6
J gene: TRBJ2-7
D gene: TRBD1
CDR3 protein: CASSPFDREHEQYF
CDR3 DNA: TGTGCCAGCAGTCCATTCGACAGGGAACACGAGCAGTACTTC

clone size: NA
V gene: TRBV11-2
J gene: TRBJ1-1
D gene: NA
CDR3 protein: CASSFSRELNTEAFF
CDR3 DNA: TGTGCCAGCAGCTTTTCTCGGGAGTTAAACACTGAAGCTTTCTTT

clone size: few
V gene: TRBV5-1
J gene: TRBJ1-2
D gene: TRBD1
CDR3 protein: CASSLQGEYGYTF
CDR3 DNA: TGCGCCAGCAGCTTACAGGGGGAGTATGGCTACACCTTC

clone size: NA
V gene: TRBV5-6
J gene: TRBJ1-5
D gene: TRBD1
CDR3 protein: CASSRRQGLGPQHF
CDR3 DNA: TGTGCCAGCAGCAGACGACAGGGGTTAGGGCCCCAGCATTTT

clone size: NA
V gene: TRBV28
J gene: TRBJ1-1
D gene: NA
CDR3 protein: CASNAPAAVRYTEAFF
CDR3 DNA: TGTGCCAGCAACGCGCCCGCAGCCGTCAGGTACACTGAAGCTTTCTTT

clone size: NA
V gene: TRBV10-3
J gene: TRBJ1-5
D gene: TRBD1
CDR3 protein: CAIGGGQGRGKPQHF
CDR3 DNA: TGTGCCATCGGTGGCGGACAGGGCAGGGGGAAGCCCCAGCATTTT

clone size: NA
V gene: TRBV5-5
J gene: TRBJ2-7
D gene: TRBD2
CDR3 protein: CASSLVAGGISGDEQYF
CDR3 DNA: TGTGCCAGCAGCTTGGTGGCGGGGGGAATCTCCGGGGACGAGCAGTACTTC

clone size: NA
V gene: TRBV12-3/TRBV12-4
J gene: TRBJ1-2
D gene: NA
CDR3 protein: CASTQAQGRSGGYTF
CDR3 DNA: TGTGCCAGCACCCAAGCCCAGGGTAGATCCGGTGGCTACACCTTC

clone size: NA
V gene: TRBV9
J gene: TRBJ2-3
D gene: TRBD1
CDR3 protein: CASSVSPGQGWSTDTQYF
CDR3 DNA: TGTGCCAGCAGCGTCTCGCCGGGACAGGGATGGAGCACAGATACGCAGTATTTT

clone size: NA
V gene: TRBV6-6
J gene: TRBJ1-4
D gene: TRBD1
CDR3 protein: CASSPNRGRREKLFF
CDR3 DNA: TGTGCCAGCAGCCCGAACAGGGGGCGCCGTGAAAAACTGTTTTTT

clone size: NA
V gene: TRBV20-1
J gene: TRBJ2-3
D gene: TRBD2
CDR3 protein: CSARDRSGGFTDTQYF
CDR3 DNA: TGCAGTGCTAGAGATCGAAGCGGGGGATTCACAGATACGCAGTATTTT

clone size: NA
V gene: TRBV5-1
J gene: TRBJ2-2
D gene: NA
CDR3 protein: CASSFGGTANTGELFF
CDR3 DNA: TGCGCCAGCAGCTTCGGTGGGACGGCGAACACCGGGGAGCTGTTTTTT

clone size: NA
V gene: TRBV12-3/TRBV12-4
J gene: TRBJ2-7
D gene: TRBD1
CDR3 protein: CASSSANRGYEQYF
CDR3 DNA: TGTGCCAGCAGTTCCGCAAACAGGGGATACGAGCAGTACTTC

clone size: NA
V gene: TRBV2
J gene: TRBJ2-5
D gene: NA
CDR3 protein: CASNLPPTGTQYF
CDR3 DNA: TGTGCCAGCAATTTACCACCGACAGGGACCCAGTACTTC

clone size: NA
V gene: TRBV29-1
J gene: TRBJ1-2
D gene: NA
CDR3 protein: CSVHKFIRGSYGYTF
CDR3 DNA: TGCAGCGTCCACAAATTTATCAGGGGCAGCTATGGCTACACCTTC

clone size: NA
V gene: TRBV7-6
J gene: TRBJ2-7
D gene: NA
CDR3 protein: CASSLAGMGQCF
CDR3 DNA: TGTGCCAGCAGCTTAGCGGGAATGGGGCAGTGCTTC

clone size: once
V gene: TRBV13
J gene: TRBJ2-5
D gene: NA
CDR3 protein: CASSEGRKIAQQYF
CDR3 DNA: TGTGCCAGCAGTGAGGGGAGGAAGATCGCGCAGCAGTACTTC